This T cell receptor (beta chain) originates from a study of blood T cell repertoires in COVID-19. Whole-study context: Some COVID-19 samples were acute and others convalescent; all came from the United States, Italy and Spain. From T cells, B-cell-depleted T cells, or PBMCs came the material, which was cDNA or gDNA.

Trimming at V came to 4 bases and at J to 9 bases, leaving 7 bases not matched to a gene. Germline V gene lookup returns CDR1 SGHTA and CDR2 FQGNSA. The CDR3 totals 14 residues. As originally analysed: By means of reference gene primer amplification, nucleated cell counts were estimated. TCRdb keeps only in-frame clones here, not all; method: immunoSEQ multiplex PCR. Clone size and V and J calls were adopted from that table, with D and trimming inferred from the DNA. The profile shows about 120,000 clones, 65% to 90% of them singletons. The chain is built from TRBV7-2 and TRBJ2-1, with TRBD1 matching over 9 bases. The receptor comes from an older man with acute or convalescent COVID-19. Sequencing used peripheral blood. The DNA of the CDR3 is TGTGCCAGCAGCTACCCCGACAGGGGGGGTGAGCAGTTCTTC. This sequence encodes CASSYPDRGGEQFF. Looking up the rest from reference TRBV7-2 and TRBJ2-1 gives the full variable domain: GAGVSQSPSNKVTEKGKDVELRCDPISGHTALYWYRQSLGQGLEFLIYFQGNSAPDKSGLPSDRFSAERTGGSVSTLTIQRTQQEDSAVYLCASSYPDRGGEQFFGPGTRLTVL.